This note documents a single TCR beta chain sequence. This specimen belongs to a study of blood T cell repertoires in COVID-19. Whole-study context: The origin of the acute and convalescent COVID-19 samples was the United States, Italy and Spain. In each case, the material was cDNA or gDNA derived from T cells, B-cell-depleted T cells, or PBMCs.

The CDR3 is 14 amino acids. Trimming cost V 5 bases and J 4 bases; bases outside gene matches: 5. The germline gives CDR1 SGHAT, CDR2 FQNNGV. How the authors handled the data: Estimation of nucleated cell counts relied on the amplification of reference gene primers. Sequencing used immunoSEQ multiplex PCR; TCRdb keeps in-frame clones, though not all of them. From that table come the V and J calls and clone size; the DNA was used to work out D and trimming. The sample records tens of thousands of clones, roughly 80% being singletons. V usage is TRBV11-2 and J usage is TRBJ1-1; 9 nucleotides agree with TRBD1. This clonotype was obtained from a man in his 70s with acute or convalescent COVID-19. The specimen sequenced was peripheral blood. The CDR3 loop reads CASSLTGGFTEAFF. The CDR3 region has the DNA TGTGCCAGCAGCCTAACAGGGGGCTTCACTGAAGCTTTCTTT.